Below are 29 T cell receptor beta chains sequenced from a single sample in a study of T cell repertoires in aging, cancer and after chemotherapy. A mixed TRB-A/B primer pool amplified rearranged TRB by multiplex touch-down PCR. Via MiXCR, TCRdb re-called the multiplex PCR reads, giving one row per CDR3 protein. The data contain over 1,000 distinct CDR3 sequences, approximately 20% of them singletons. Peripheral blood genomic DNA, not sorted cells or RNA, was the template. Sequencing was carried out using blood. The receptors come from a human donor with a solid tumor.

The chain uses TRBV9 and TRBJ1-3; D not certain. Germline CDR1 and CDR2: SGDLS and YYNGEE. The CDR3 has 16 amino acids. Trimming removed 3 bases from V and 2 bases from J, with 15 bases in between. The CDR3 DNA sequence: TGTGCCAGCAGCGCCGGGCCAATAGGGACTGGAAACACCATATATTTT. It codes for CASSAGPIGTGNTIYF.

This chain connects TRBV24-1 to TRBJ2-1, with 14 bases identical to TRBD2. With V trimmed by 4 bases and J by 6 bases, 10 bases remained unmatched. The CDR3 covers 18 residues. In germline, CDR1 is KGHDR, CDR2 SFDVKD. Written as DNA, the CDR3 is TGTGCCACCAGTGACCCTGGACTAGCGGGGGGTTTACGCAATGAGCAGTTCTTC. Translated, it gives CATSDPGLAGGLRNEQFF.

The chain has TRBV6-6 and TRBJ2-3, with D possibly TRBD1 on 5 matching bases. Germline CDR1 and CDR2: MNHNY and SVGAGI (reference sequence). The CDR3 covers 13 residues. Trimming took 6 bases from V and 0 from J, leaving 7 bases between them. The CDR3 sequence: CASRDTSTDTQYF. CDR3 nucleotide sequence: TGTGCCAGCAGGGACACAAGCACAGATACGCAGTATTTT.

The chain couples TRBV5-1 to TRBJ2-7; a weak D match, TRBD1 (5 bases). CDR1 is SGHRS, CDR2 YFSETQ, per germline. Trimming stripped 7 bases from V and 2 bases from J, with 10 bases between. The CDR3 contains 12 residues. CDR3 protein: CASQDTAYEQYF. CDR3 DNA: TGCGCCAGCCAGGACACCGCCTACGAGCAGTACTTC.

This clonotype occurred a few times. This chain uses TRBV28 with TRBJ1-4; no reliable D call. With 6 bases removed from V and 8 bases from J, the gap between germline ends came to 13 bases. The CDR3 contains 13 residues. Looked up from germline, CDR1 is MDHEN and CDR2 is SYDVKM. Here the CDR3 reads CASSPGKREKLFF. The CDR3 DNA follows: TGTGCCAGCAGCCCAGGTAAAAGGGAAAAACTGTTTTTT.

The chain employs TRBV7-9 and TRBJ2-2; tentatively, D is TRBD1 (6 bases). Germline V lookup: CDR1 SEHNR, CDR2 FQNEAQ (reference sequence). CDR3 length: 13 amino acids. Between the trimmed V and J ends, which lost 1 base and 9 bases, there was a span of 9 bases. CDR3 amino acids: CASSLDGGRELFF. The CDR3 DNA follows: TGTGCCAGCAGCTTAGATGGGGGCAGGGAGCTGTTTTTT.

The chain uses TRBV9 and TRBJ2-3, with D perhaps TRBD2 (7 bases). Germline CDR1 and CDR2: SGDLS and YYNGEE. This CDR3 spans 16 amino acids. V was trimmed by 0 bases and J by 3 bases, leaving 14 bases between them. The CDR3 reads CASSVEGGGATDTQYF. CDR3 nucleotides: TGTGCCAGCAGCGTAGAGGGAGGGGGGGCAACAGATACGCAGTATTTT.

This clonotype turned up a few times. The chain couples TRBV6-1 to TRBJ1-2; TRBD1 is a possible D gene (5 bases). V was shortened by 4 bases and J by 8 bases, with 11 bases between the two germline ends. The CDR3 has 12 residues. The germline gives CDR1 MNHNS, CDR2 SASEGT. This chain's CDR3 is CASSVRVGGYTF. CDR3 nucleotide sequence: TGTGCCAGCAGTGTCAGGGTTGGGGGCTACACCTTC.

This clonotype was found a few times. The V call is TRBV5-1, the J call TRBJ2-7, with 8 bases lining up with TRBD1. After removal of 4 bases from V and 4 bases from J, the junction contained 10 bases not matched to a gene. CDR1 and CDR2 (germline): SGHRS, YFSETQ. The CDR3 has 15 amino acids. The DNA of the CDR3 is TGCGCCAGCAGCCGTGAACCAGGGGGCGCTTACGAGCAGTACTTC. Encoded protein: CASSREPGGAYEQYF.

Regarding this clonotype: Being one base from a much bigger clone, this may be a read error. The chain carries TRBV27 and TRBJ1-1, with TRBD1 as a possible D gene (6 bases). The germline CDR1 and CDR2 sequences are MNHEY and SMNVEV (reference sequence). This CDR3 has 14 residues. For the CDR3, the DNA is TGTGCCAGCAGTTCAACAGGGCGGAGCACTAAAGCTTTCTTT. Translating gives CASSSTGRSTKAFF.

The rearrangement joins TRBV12-3 or TRBV12-4 to TRBJ1-2; 7 nucleotides match TRBD1. This CDR3 is built from 16 residues. V trimming: 6 bases; J trimming: 3 bases; junction bases outside the gene matches: 13. DNA for the CDR3: TGTGCCAGCAGAGGAGTAGACAGGGAGGGTTACTATGGCTACACCTTC. It encodes CASRGVDREGYYGYTF.

In the case of this clonotype: This may come from a read error, since a much larger clone is one base off. The rearrangement links TRBV6-5 to TRBJ2-3, with TRBD2 as a possible D gene (5 bases). Germline assignment: CDR1 MNHEY and CDR2 SVGAGI. This CDR3 spans 15 amino acids. The CDR3 reads CVSSYQPPGSDTQYF. As DNA, the CDR3 is TGTGTCAGCAGTTACCAACCCCCGGGGTCAGATACGCAGTATTTT.

This clonotype is large (0.1 to 1%) in the sample. The chain recombines TRBV7-6 with TRBJ2-3; 11 bases align to TRBD2. Losses at the gene ends were 2 bases for V and 0 bases for J; bases not matched to a gene: 7. The CDR3 is 18 residues long. Germline loops: CDR1 SGHVS, CDR2 FNYEAQ. The CDR3, as DNA: TGTGCCAGCAGCTTACACCTAGCGGGAGGAAGCAGCACAGATACGCAGTATTTT. Amino acids: CASSLHLAGGSSTDTQYF.

This sequence joins TRBV7-9 and TRBJ1-6, with 8 bases matching TRBD1. Trimming at V came to 4 bases and at J to 6 bases, leaving 8 bases not matched to a gene. The CDR3 extends over 16 amino acids. Germline V gene data show CDR1 as SEHNR and CDR2 as FQNEAQ (reference sequence). The CDR3 DNA sequence: TGTGCCAGCAGCTCGAGGACACAGGGGGTTAATTCACCCCTCCACTTT. This encodes CASSSRTQGVNSPLHF.

Sample share makes this clonotype hyperexpanded (1% or more). This chain connects TRBV6-5 to TRBJ2-3, with 16 bases aligning to TRBD2. CDR3 length: 21 amino acids. CDR1 is MNHEY and CDR2 is SVGAGI in the germline V gene. J gave up 2 bases and V 9 bases, and 20 bases lay outside the gene matches. In nucleotides, the CDR3 is TGTGCCAGGCTCCTTCCGGGACTAGCGGGAGGGCGTAAACCAAACACAGATACGCAGTATTTT. The encoded protein is CARLLPGLAGGRKPNTDTQYF.

The V call is TRBV20-1, the J call TRBJ2-7, with 10 positions matching TRBD2. From germline, CDR1 is DFQATT and CDR2 SNEGSKA (reference sequence). J lost 7 bases, V lost 6 bases, and 15 bases had no gene match. The CDR3 totals 15 residues. DNA for the CDR3: TGCAGTGCCTCTTTCCTAGCGGGAGTCCAAAGTGAGCAGTACTTC. This sequence encodes CSASFLAGVQSEQYF.

By sample fraction, this clonotype is large (0.1 to 1%). V is TRBV6-1 and J is TRBJ2-7; TRBD2 matches at 8 bases. After removal of 7 bases from V and 3 bases from J, the junction contained 8 bases not matched to a gene. The V gene's germline CDR1 is MNHNS and CDR2 SASEGT. This CDR3 comprises 14 residues. CDR3 amino acids: CASIIRGGSYEQYF. DNA for the CDR3: TGTGCCAGCATTATCCGGGGGGGCAGCTACGAGCAGTACTTC.

This clonotype was found a few times. The rearrangement links TRBV10-3 to TRBJ1-1; a weak D match, TRBD1 (6 bases). V lost 10 bases and J 6 bases, leaving 15 bases between the germline ends. This CDR3 is built from 12 residues. Germline values: CDR1 ENHRY, CDR2 SYGVKD. The DNA for the CDR3 is TGTGCCACCCTCCGGCAGGGGTCTGAAGCTTTCTTT. As protein: CATLRQGSEAFF.

The chain employs TRBV6-6 and TRBJ2-2, with D uncertain. The CDR3 is 16 amino acids. Trimming pared 0 bases from V and 2 bases from J, leaving 10 bases between. Per germline, CDR1 MNHNY and CDR2 SVGAGI (reference sequence). This CDR3 reads CASSYSTPKNTGELFF. For the CDR3, the DNA is TGTGCCAGCAGTTACTCGACGCCAAAAAACACCGGGGAGCTGTTTTTT.

This clonotype is deemed large. The V call is TRBV30, the J call TRBJ1-1; possibly TRBD1 for D (6 bases). The CDR3 contains 15 residues. Germline values: CDR1 GTSNPN, CDR2 SVGIG (reference sequence). Trimming shortened V by 0 bases and J by 6 bases, and 17 bases separated the two germline ends. CDR3 protein: CAWSVPGARVAEAFF. The CDR3 nucleotides are TGTGCCTGGAGTGTACCAGGGGCGAGAGTAGCTGAAGCTTTCTTT.

This chain uses TRBV20-1 with TRBJ2-3; 12 bases are shared with TRBD2. The CDR3 totals 13 residues. From germline, CDR1 is DFQATT and CDR2 SNEGSKA (reference sequence). CDR3 in DNA: TGCAGCCTAGCGGGGGGGCCCACAGATACGCAGTATTTT. Translated, it gives CSLAGGPTDTQYF.

There are a few counts of this clonotype. This chain joins TRBV19 and TRBJ1-5, with D possibly TRBD1 on 5 matching bases. Germline V CDR1 and CDR2: LNHDA, SQIVND (reference sequence). The length of the CDR3 is 20 residues. V was cut by 4 bases and J by 5 bases, with 30 bases left in between. CDR3 protein: CASSTGTVRAGAGGHQPQHF. The CDR3 DNA is TGTGCCAGTAGTACGGGGACGGTAAGAGCAGGAGCCGGGGGACATCAGCCCCAGCATTTT.

Judged by abundance, this clonotype is medium-sized. The chain is built from TRBV27 and TRBJ1-2; 8 nucleotides align to TRBD1. The J segment lost 8 bases and the V segment lost 6 bases, leaving 11 bases of the junction unmatched. CDR1 MNHEY and CDR2 SMNVEV come from the germline V gene (reference sequence). The CDR3 consists of 14 residues. The CDR3 loop reads CASSLTRTGLGYTF. CDR3 DNA: TGTGCCAGCAGCCTGACACGGACAGGGCTCGGCTACACCTTC.

Only a few counts were recorded for this clonotype. The chain recombines TRBV19 with TRBJ2-5; 11 nucleotides align to TRBD2. Losses at the gene ends were 8 bases for V and 5 bases for J; bases not matched to a gene: 10. The CDR3 spans 15 residues. Germline CDR1 LNHDA, CDR2 SQIVND (reference sequence). CDR3 nucleotide sequence: TGTGCCAGTCGCGAACTAGCGGGGGTCCGGGAGACCCAGTACTTC. This sequence encodes CASRELAGVRETQYF.

The sample holds a few counts of this clonotype. The chain joins TRBV19 to TRBJ2-3; 8 bases map to TRBD1. V lost 3 bases to trimming and J lost 6 bases; unmatched junction nucleotides: 2. This CDR3 is 13 amino acids long. Germline V gives CDR1 LNHDA, CDR2 SQIVND (reference sequence). CDR3 coding DNA: TGTGCCAGTAGTATGGGACAGGTGGATACGCAGTATTTT. This translates into CASSMGQVDTQYF.

This clonotype was detected only a few times. One junction end does not reproduce the germline sequence, and a read error may be involved. The chain has TRBV7-7 and TRBJ2-3; D unresolved. In germline, CDR1 is SSHAT, CDR2 FNYEAQ (reference sequence). This CDR3 is 14 amino acids long. The CDR3 DNA reads as TGTGCTAGCAGCCCTACTGGGGGCACAGATACGCAGTATTTT. Its translation is CASSPTGGTDTQYF.

The gene calls are TRBV12-3 or TRBV12-4 and TRBJ1-3, with D perhaps TRBD1 (6 bases). The CDR3 has 16 residues. Deletions cut 3 bases from V and 1 base from J, with 13 bases between. The CDR3 sequence is CASSFQGSVSGNTIYF. The CDR3 DNA reads as TGTGCCAGCAGTTTCCAGGGGTCGGTTTCTGGAAACACCATATATTTT.

Comments on this clonotype: The junction departs from germline at one end; a sequencing error may be responsible. The chain joins TRBV5-1 to TRBJ1-4; no firm D call. Per germline, CDR1 SGHRS and CDR2 YFSETQ. This CDR3 comprises 14 residues. This CDR3 reads CASSATGRSEKLFF. CDR3 coding DNA: TGTGCCAGCAGCGCCACCGGACGGAGTGAAAAACTGTTTTTT.

This clonotype occurred a few times. The chain is built from TRBV6-2 or TRBV6-3 and TRBJ1-1; D is unresolved. The V and J ends lost 2 bases and 1 base respectively, with 11 bases between them. Germline V lookup: CDR1 MNHEY, CDR2 SVGEGT. The CDR3 runs to 15 residues. The CDR3 nucleotides read TGTGCCAGCAGTTACGCTGGTCGTCCGAACACTGAAGCTTTCTTT. Translating it yields CASSYAGRPNTEAFF.